The clone carrying this T cell receptor beta chain was seen repeatedly, ten times or more. Its antigen is still unknown. TCRdb called the 5' RACE reads again in MiXCR, with one record for every CDR3 protein. The sample consists of just under 150,000 distinct CDR3 sequences, under 25% of them appearing once. The data are from a study of T-cell memory formation after mild COVID-19. Study at large: Clustering of TCRs was largely donor specific. Whole-study findings and limits: Second-wave clones peaking on day 37 lacked confirmed SARS-CoV-2 specificity. Of the contracting clones, CD4+ ones lay mainly in CM and EM, and CD8+ ones in EMRA.

Per germline, CDR1 SEHNR and CDR2 FQNEAQ (reference sequence). The CDR3 is made up of 15 amino acids. The V gene lost 0 bases and the J gene lost 8 bases, with 14 bases spanning the gap. The J gene is TRBJ2-1, the V gene TRBV7-9, with D perhaps TRBD2 (5 bases). The TCR comes from an adult woman who had mild COVID-19 (a few samples of this study predate the infection). Cell type and time point are not known. Sequencing input: PBMCs or a T cell subset sorted from them (not recorded which). The CDR3, as DNA: TGTGCCAGCAGCTTAGCACTCCGAGGGAACCATGAGCAGTTCTTC. It encodes CASSLALRGNHEQFF.